Listed here is a single TCR beta chain. As TCR cDNA was made by 5'RACE template switching, a universal primer site and UMIs were added. TCRdb recomputed calls from the 5' RACE reads with MiXCR, one row per CDR3 protein. The sample has about 240,000 distinct CDR3 sequences, less than 9% seen once. The CDR3 has 15 amino acids. Trimming cost V 3 bases and J 1 base, with 12 bases left between them. From germline, CDR1 is ENHRY and CDR2 SYGVKD. This entry belongs to a study of T cells after yellow fever vaccination. The gene calls are TRBV10-3 and TRBJ1-1; the D gene is possibly TRBD1 (6 bases). The sample here was CD4+ T cells sorted from PBMCs, taken 15 days after the yellow fever booster vaccination. The sequence was obtained from a man aged 25-45 years who received the YFV17D yellow fever vaccine. CDR3 in amino acids: CAISELGGSNTEAFF. CDR3 coding DNA: TGTGCCATCAGTGAACTCGGGGGCTCGAACACTGAAGCTTTCTTT.